This entry features one T cell receptor beta chain sequence. Its binding antigen is unknown. Base qualities are missing; no much larger clone stands one base away. The sample comes from a study of Graves' ophthalmopathy and Graves' hyperthyroidism (dated by TCRdb to 2016 to 2019). For the wider study: Peripheral blood samples were taken at the time of initial diagnosis, before any treatment was given. TCR beta repertoire signatures were used to distinguish Graves' ophthalmopathy from Graves' hyperthyroidism and to predict progression to ophthalmopathy. In total, 135 blood samples were TCR-sequenced: 40 to 45 ophthalmopathy, under 80 hyperthyroidism and some 17 hyperthyroidism-to-ophthalmopathy patients. To explore V-J signatures that separate ophthalmopathy from hyperthyroidism, a discovery set of around 97 patients was enrolled, consisting of about 45 with ophthalmopathy and roughly 59 with stable hyperthyroidism. An independent validation cohort was composed of fewer than 20 hyperthyroidism patients and 15 to 17 patients who later progressed from hyperthyroidism to ophthalmopathy. In roughly 6 hyperthyroidism patients, the T-cell repertoires found in thyroid tissue were compared with those found in blood. After sampling, hyperthyroidism patients received methimazole starting at 30 mg daily, and ophthalmopathy patients received high-dose intravenous methylprednisolone. The roughly 91 discovery patients were randomly divided into training and test sets at a 7:3 ratio. Study-level results and caveats: Ophthalmopathy was separated from stable hyperthyroidism by the 13-signature model with 85% to 90% sensitivity and about 81% specificity in cross-validation and with 80%/75% in the test set. Among expanded thyroid clonotypes with frequency above 0.001, most also showed up in blood, which suggests that blood repertoires may reflect the thyroid immune response. In validation, the model predicted ophthalmopathy progression with about 71% sensitivity and roughly 72% specificity; 12 predicted patients were CT-confirmed with GO in a median of about 6.1 months. No statistical method was used to set the sample size in advance, and the investigators knew which group each participant was assigned to.

For repertoire sequencing, the TCR beta CDR3 regions were amplified from RNA transcripts. The first round of RT-PCR was done with HTBI primers and the Qiagen OneStep RT-PCR kit, and was followed by a second round of multiplex PCR, then size selection and purification. The libraries underwent paired-end sequencing with 100 bp reads on an Illumina HiSeq2000. In the paper's pipeline: SOAPnuke was used for read processing, and reads with adapters, uncalled bases, a mean Phred below 15, or no exact constant-primer or identifier match were discarded. COPE v1.2.5 was used to merge high-quality paired reads. Each unique nucleotide sequence was defined as a clonotype, and clonotypes were aligned to IMGT TRB V, D and J references with MiTCR v1.1. Only V-J combinations with frequency above 0.0001 were analysed, covering approximately 99% of repertoires. For each V-J combination, a TCR clonal expansion and chaos score was defined as F50 clonal expansion divided by the chaos observed in the TCRdist matrix. Welch's t-statistics and random forest were used to reduce features to about a dozen V-J combinations, which were fed into a naive Bayes classifier. The similarity between thyroid and blood repertoires was quantified using the Morisita-Horn index. The public reads were quality trimmed at Q25 with fastp and then assembled into clones with MiXCR by TCRdb, keeping productive beta chains. Each CDR3 protein gets just one entry, which takes the most common genes and DNA from the rows behind it. V and J calls and clone size were set by TCRdb, not the authors. The sample profile shows hundreds of thousands of distinct CDR3 sequences; 20% to 25% of them were found once. The biggest ten clones account for roughly 40% of the sample.

Ophthalmopathy patients had moderately to severely active disease, Clinical Activity Score of at least 3, NOSPECS grade of at least 4, and disease duration under 3 months. Patients with other autoimmune diseases, uncontrolled infections, pregnancy or lactation were excluded from the study. Diagnosis was based on clinical symptoms, serum thyroxine, TRAb, thyroid ultrasound and orbital computed tomography. Using Ficoll-Paque density gradient centrifugation, PBMCs were isolated from 9.5 to 10 ml of fresh peripheral blood. Trizol reagent was used to extract the total RNA, and its quality was then checked on an Agilent 2100 Bioanalyzer. As encoded in the germline V gene, CDR1 is MNHNS while CDR2 is SASEGT. The CDR3, cysteine through phenylalanine, is 14 amino acids long. Just the 42-base CDR3 DNA is kept, in frame starting at base 1. Relative to germline, V is 3 bases shorter and J is 3 bases shorter, with 11 bases between their ends.

The specimen was peripheral blood. The chain is made from TRBV6-1 and TRBJ1-2, with the identity of the D gene unclear. The clonotype originates from a woman in her forties or fifties with Graves' ophthalmopathy. Donor details come from another sample of the same person, matched by shared clones. The base sequence is TGTGCCAGCAGTGAGTGGCAGGTCGACTATGGCTACACCTTC. This yields the protein CASSEWQVDYGYTF.